This T cell receptor beta chain was recorded in a study of T-cell memory formation after mild COVID-19. Study-wide context: Among the donors, TCR clusters were largely specific to each donor. Study outcomes and limitations: Second-wave clones peaking on day 37 lacked confirmed SARS-CoV-2 specificity. Those CD4+ clones that contracted were mainly in CM and EM (CD8+ ones in EMRA). The study found balanced CD4/CD8 in clones contracting day 15 to 85 and a CD4+ lean in later expanders.

Only a few counts were recorded for this clonotype. Its antigen is currently unknown. V gave up 7 bases and J gave up 4 bases; unmatched junction bases: 5. The CDR3 loop spans 13 amino acids. MiXCR, run by TCRdb on the 5' RACE reads, gives a single entry per CDR3 protein. Of about 430,000 distinct CDR3 sequences listed, approximately 24% are singletons. The sequencing input was PBMCs or a T cell subset sorted from them (not recorded which). The TCR sequence derives from an adult woman who had mild COVID-19 (a few samples of this study predate the infection). Cell type and time point are not known. The chain employs TRBV12-3 or TRBV12-4 and TRBJ1-2; 8 bases line up with TRBD1. The CDR3 bases are TGTGCCAGCACTCCGGACAGGGCCTATGGCTACACCTTC. Translation gives CASTPDRAYGYTF.